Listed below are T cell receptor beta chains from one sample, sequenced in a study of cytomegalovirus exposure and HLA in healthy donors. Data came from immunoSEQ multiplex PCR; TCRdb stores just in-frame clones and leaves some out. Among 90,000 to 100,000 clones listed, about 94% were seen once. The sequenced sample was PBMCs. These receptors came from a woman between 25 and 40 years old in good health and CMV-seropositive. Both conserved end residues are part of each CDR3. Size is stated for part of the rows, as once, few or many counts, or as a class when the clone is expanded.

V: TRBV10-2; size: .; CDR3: CASSGWAENTEAFF
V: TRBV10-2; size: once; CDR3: CASSGQTGTQYF
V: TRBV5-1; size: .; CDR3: CASRRARTGGDATNEKLFF
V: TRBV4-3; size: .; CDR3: CASSQMLGTFEQYF
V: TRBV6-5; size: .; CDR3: CASSYSGTAYGYTF
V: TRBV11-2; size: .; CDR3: CASSPAGTSRAYEQYF
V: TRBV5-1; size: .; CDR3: CASSLGPSGGNEQFF
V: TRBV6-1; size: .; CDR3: CASSARETQYF
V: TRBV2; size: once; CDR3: CASKKRQVQNEKLFF
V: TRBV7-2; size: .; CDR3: CASSGGGGRRSYEQYF
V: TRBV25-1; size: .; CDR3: CASSPRGGTPEAFF
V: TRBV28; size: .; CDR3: CASSSLGGLSSADTQYF
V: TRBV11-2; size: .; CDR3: CASSPRTGDNQPQHF
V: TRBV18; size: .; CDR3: CASSPRAAGAKNIQYF
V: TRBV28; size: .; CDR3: CASSGAAVGYTF
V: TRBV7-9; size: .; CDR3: CASSSTAYEQYF
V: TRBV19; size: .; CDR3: CASSIVGGSYEQYF
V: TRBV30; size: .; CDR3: CAWIWRRTGELFF
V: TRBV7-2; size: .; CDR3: CASSFRREGGEQYF
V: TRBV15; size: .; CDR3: CATSRNRENYEQYF